Listed below are T cell receptor beta chains from one sample, sequenced in a study of beta chain features in type 1 diabetes. Measured with immunoSEQ multiplex PCR; TCRdb has only the in-frame clones, and not every one. The table lists roughly 400,000 clones, more than 11% of them singletons, with around 0.039% in the top ten. Sequenced input: naive CD4+ T cells from blood. Receptors were obtained from a man between 25 and 39 years old in good health. The CDR3 runs from the conserved cysteine through the conserved F or W.

V | CDR3
TRBV2 | CASTRLVNNEQFF
TRBV9 | CASSVEAGDTGELFF
TRBV19 | CASSLLGVGELFF
TRBV13 | CASSLGGGFPYEQYF
TRBV7-9 | CASRLTQGRGELFF
TRBV7-2 | CASSARGWWGYTF
TRBV19 | CASSRASTDTQYF
TRBV11-2 | CASSPKNEQFF
TRBV5-1 | CASSLGQNQPQHF
TRBV29-1 | CSVEDGQVTEAFF
TRBV29-1 | CSVTGTGVNEQFF
TRBV19 | CASSVDRGSYNEQFF
TRBV29-1 | CSVEGTGYTF
TRBV7-2 | CASSLAAGAEETQYF
TRBV1 | CTSSRGPQETQYF
TRBV7-8 | CASSLIAGLETQYF
TRBV7-2 | CASSLVPTGMNTEAFF
TRBV25-1 | CASRGGAPRTEAFF
TRBV7-2 | CASSLGGGQPTQETQYF
TRBV10-3 | CAISDTSGMIGNEQFF
TRBV5-4 | CASSNRDSPLHF
TRBV7-9 | CASSFTNTEAFF
TRBV5-1 | CASSGKTNYNEQFF
TRBV4-3 | CASSHLGGGTDTQYF
TRBV9 | CASSVAYANEQFF
TRBV30 | CAWSVSGTSNEQFF
TRBV4-3 | CASSQDEGQGGYTF
TRBV7-9 | CASSLQRNTEAFF
TRBV4-3 | CASSPVSGTSGGAGETQYF
TRBV9 | CASSVVGGQGGEQFF
TRBV7-2 | CASSLKGPFNTGELFF
TRBV25-1 | CASSSDRKYEQYF
TRBV27 | CASSSGRFKPDTQYF
TRBV4-1 | CASSQTGELFF
TRBV5-1 | CASSLNPPGGANEKLFF
TRBV7-2 | CASSSRIGDNQPQHF
TRBV6-1 | CASERFRGTEAFF
TRBV7-8 | CASSLVSSQPQHF
TRBV11-2 | CASSSPHVAFF
TRBV9 | CASSVGGTGAYEQYF
TRBV27 | CASSSDRSISGANVLTF
TRBV27 | CASSRASGSLEGDTQYF
TRBV7-9 | CASGWAASSYNEQFF
TRBV2 | CASTRDRANYGYTF
TRBV30 | CAWRKTGQPGIDGKLFF
TRBV19 | CASSGRRLLAGSEDTQYF
TRBV14 | CASSFLGQGSIYGYTF
TRBV11-2 | CASSLTEKNTEAFF
TRBV6-5 | CASVSGNLGNEQFF